This TCR beta chain was observed in a study of blood T cell repertoires in COVID-19. Background on the study: The origin of the acute and convalescent COVID-19 samples was the United States, Italy and Spain. T cells, B-cell-depleted T cells, or PBMCs provided the cDNA or gDNA that served as material.

Per the study methods: By means of reference gene primer amplification, nucleated cell counts were estimated. Profiling relied on immunoSEQ multiplex PCR, and the TCRdb table lists in-frame clones only, not all of them. V and J calls and clone size are those listed in that table; D and trimming were worked out from the DNA. This table holds roughly 67,000 clones, over 85% found once. The CDR3 length is 16 residues. Trimming cost V 0 bases and J 6 bases; bases outside gene matches: 1. The germline V gene has CDR1 KGHSH and CDR2 LQKENI. This clonotype was sampled from a man between 70 and 80 years old with active COVID-19. The sequenced sample was peripheral blood. The gene calls are TRBV18 and TRBJ2-1; 14 nucleotides match TRBD2. The CDR3 protein is CASSPPGLAGGNEQFF. CDR3 in DNA: TGTGCCAGCTCACCACCCGGACTAGCGGGGGGCAATGAGCAGTTCTTC.